A selection of T cell receptor beta chains follows, all from one sample in a study of blood T cells in healthy people across ages. A single record per CDR3 protein comes from TCRdb applying MiXCR to the 5' RACE reads. This table holds hundreds of thousands of distinct CDR3 sequences, over 25% found once. This sample also belongs to another study, concerning T cells of mothers and their children.

The sample was blood. The receptor set was obtained from a boy aged 2 to 9 in good health. The CDR3 runs from the conserved cysteine through the conserved F or W.

TRBJ2-7,TRBV7-6,CASSLEHGQPGQYF
TRBJ2-4,TRBV7-9,CASSLRGLDLAKNIQYF
TRBJ1-1,TRBV10-3,CAISVTRDTEAFF
NA,TRBV24-1,CATSDLWTPNEQFF
TRBJ2-7,TRBV5-6,CASSLVRVSYGQYF
TRBJ2-7,TRBV23-1,CASSPREGPQVSSYEQYF
TRBJ2-4,TRBV20-1,CSGGDRGAKNIQYF
TRBJ2-1,TRBV11-3,CASSLDVRGEQFF
TRBJ2-5,TRBV28,CASSLSPLGIETQYF
TRBJ2-1,TRBV6-6,CASSPRGGLDNEQFF
TRBJ2-3,TRBV7-2,CASSPNSGDTQYF
TRBJ1-2,TRBV20-1,CSASPGGSGYTF
NA,TRBV24-1,CATAAGNEQFF
TRBJ1-4,TRBV14,CASSQVQGGYEKLFF
TRBJ1-2,TRBV3-1,CASSHLSDYYGYTF
TRBJ1-4,TRBV2,CASSGRAANEKLFF
TRBJ2-5,TRBV7-9,CASSPRLADQETQYF
TRBJ2-7,TRBV12-3/TRBV12-4,CASSTSRSSYEQYF